This T cell receptor (beta chain) was sequenced in a study of cytomegalovirus exposure and HLA in healthy donors. To note about this clone: Antigen specificity is unknown.

V dropped 7 bases and J dropped 5; count of bases not matched to a gene: 6. Germline assignment: CDR1 LNHDA and CDR2 SQIVND (reference sequence). This CDR3 has 13 residues. Study outcomes and limitations: As confirmed in vitro, a few CMV-associated chains were specific for CMV antigens.

Some clones are missing from TCRdb's copy, which holds only in-frame ones; the method was immunoSEQ multiplex PCR. The sample yields 95,000 to 120,000 clones, approximately 94% seen once. The source of this sequence is a woman aged 18-29 years in good health and CMV-seronegative. The chain has TRBV19 and TRBJ2-3; 7 bases match TRBD2. Sequencing used PBMCs. CDR3 in DNA: TGTGCCAGTAAGCCAGCGGGGTTAGATACGCAGTATTTT. This sequence encodes CASKPAGLDTQYF.